Listed here are 2 T cell receptor beta chains from one sample, sequenced in a study of shared clonotypes between healthy human individuals. Naive CD8 cells comprised CD45RO-negative, CCR7-positively selected cells, excluding terminally differentiated effector memory CD45RA+ cells. The assay was immunoSEQ multiplex PCR, and TCRdb's table has in-frame clones only and misses some. The profile shows some 580,000 clones, roughly 98% of them singletons. Specimen: naive CD8+ T cells sorted from blood. The receptors come from a man aged 25-40 years in good health.

This chain links TRBV9 with TRBJ2-1; TRBD2 aligns across 7 bases. The CDR3 loop spans 15 amino acids. V lost 3 bases to trimming and J lost 8 bases; unmatched junction nucleotides: 11. Per germline, CDR1 SGDLS and CDR2 YYNGEE. The CDR3, as DNA: TGTGCCAGCAGCGCTAGCGGCCTCCTTTTCCATGAGCAGTTCTTC. It translates to CASSASGLLFHEQFF.

The rearrangement joins TRBV7-9 to TRBJ1-1; D perhaps matches TRBD1 (6 bases). V shed 4 bases and J shed 3 bases, with 18 bases lying between them. The CDR3 totals 16 residues. From germline, CDR1 is SEHNR and CDR2 FQNEAQ (reference sequence). The DNA of the CDR3 is TGTGCCAGCAGCTCGACCCGGGACACACTTTACACTGAAGCTTTCTTT. It encodes CASSSTRDTLYTEAFF.